Listed here are 28 T cell receptor beta chains from one sample, sequenced in a study of T cells after posttransplantation cyclophosphamide. Sequenced by immunoSEQ multiplex PCR; TCRdb stores in-frame clones only, minus some. This sample has roughly 40,000 clones, each found more than once. The sample was PBMCs. Source of these receptors: a woman aged 50 to 65 in good health and a related stem cell transplant donor.

This clone was observed at least ten times. The chain employs TRBV6-5 and TRBJ2-7, with 8 bases fitting TRBD2. Germline V gives CDR1 MNHEY, CDR2 SVGAGI. This CDR3 region has 16 residues. The J segment lost 0 bases and the V segment lost 2 bases, leaving 6 bases of the junction unmatched. CDR3 sequence: CASSYPTSGSSYEQYF. The CDR3 DNA sequence: TGTGCCAGCAGTTACCCAACTAGCGGAAGCTCCTACGAGCAGTACTTC.

V gene TRBV6-1 combines with J gene TRBJ2-7, with 10 bases fitting TRBD1. With V trimmed by 9 bases and J by 4 bases, 9 bases remained unmatched. The length of the CDR3 is 14 residues. The germline V gene has CDR1 MNHNS and CDR2 SASEGT. The DNA for the CDR3 is TGTGCCAGTTTACCGCCGGGACAGGGGTACGAGCAGTACTTC. It encodes CASLPPGQGYEQYF.

This clone appeared many times. This chain connects TRBV5-1 to TRBJ2-3, with D perhaps matching TRBD2 (7 bases). With 2 bases removed from V and 3 bases from J, the gap between germline ends came to 16 bases. This CDR3 spans 16 amino acids. CDR1 is SGHRS and CDR2 is YFSETQ in the germline V gene. The CDR3 coding sequence is TGCGCCAGCAGCTTAGGGGGGGCCAGTGGGACAGATACGCAGTATTTT. This codes for CASSLGGASGTDTQYF.

Many counts were recorded for this clone. V is TRBV5-6 and J is TRBJ2-7; weak D call: TRBD2 (6 bases). Per germline, CDR1 SGHDT and CDR2 YYEEEE. V was shortened by 2 bases and J by 3 bases, with 15 bases between the two germline ends. The CDR3 is 15 amino acids. CDR3 nucleotides: TGTGCCAGCAGCTTTGGAGGGCCTGAGGTCTACGAGCAGTACTTC. Protein sequence: CASSFGGPEVYEQYF.

Many counts were recorded for this clone. CDR3 sequence (DNA): TGTGCCAGCAGCTTGTCCCCCGGGTCCCACTACGAGCAGTACTTC. It translates to CASSLSPGSHYEQYF. The V and J genes are TRBV11-2 and TRBJ2-7; D not resolved. CDR3 length: 15 amino acids. Germline CDR1 and CDR2: SGHAT and FQNNGV. The ends were cut back, 3 bases at V and 3 bases at J, with 15 bases in the middle. Supplemented by reference TRBV11-2 and TRBJ2-7, the full variable domain reads EAGVAQSPRYKIIEKRQSVAFWCNPISGHATLYWYQQILGQGPKLLIQFQNNGVVDDSQLPKDRFSAERLKGVDSTLKIQPAKLEDSAVYLCASSLSPGSHYEQYFGPGTRLTVT.

This clone was seen many times. The chain joins TRBV5-1 to TRBJ2-2, with 7 bases that match TRBD2. V was pared by 2 bases and J by 5 bases, with 12 bases of the junction left unmatched. This CDR3 is built from 17 residues. CDR1 is SGHRS, CDR2 YFSETQ, per germline. CDR3 protein: CASSFHRMGGWTGELFF. The CDR3 nucleotides are TGCGCCAGCAGCTTCCACCGCATGGGAGGGTGGACCGGGGAGCTGTTTTTT.

This clone appeared many times. The chain combines TRBV7-9 with TRBJ1-1; D unresolved. Trimming left V 5 bases short and J 7 bases short, with 23 bases between. CDR1 is SEHNR, CDR2 FQNEAQ, per germline (reference sequence). The CDR3 sequence is 16 residues long. CDR3 nucleotide sequence: TGTGCCAGCAGCCCCAACCCCTTCCTAGGCGGGGTTGAAGCTTTCTTT. Residues: CASSPNPFLGGVEAFF.

This clone was observed at least ten times. The chain employs TRBV2 and TRBJ1-2; the match to TRBD1 covers 8 bases. The CDR3 contains 14 residues. Germline V lookup: CDR1 SNHLY, CDR2 FYNNEI. V was clipped by 2 bases and J by 3 bases; unmatched bases: 2. The CDR3 sequence is CASSEQGAHYGYTF. The CDR3 nucleotides are TGTGCCAGCAGTGAACAGGGGGCCCACTATGGCTACACCTTC.

This clone showed up many times. The chain combines TRBV9 with TRBJ1-4; D unresolved. CDR3 length equals 14 residues. Germline CDR1 is SGDLS and CDR2 is YYNGEE. Trimming left V 7 bases short and J 4 bases short, with 14 bases between. The CDR3, as DNA: TGTGCCAGCGCTCGGGGAATGGGTAATGAAAAACTGTTTTTT. It is translated as CASARGMGNEKLFF.

This clone was seen repeatedly, ten times or more. V usage is TRBV5-8 and J usage is TRBJ1-1; D not resolved. The germline CDR1 and CDR2 sequences are SGHTS and YDEGEE. The CDR3 has 17 amino acids. Trimming left V 3 bases short and J 3 bases short, with 21 bases between. CDR3 residues: CASSSARSRGWDTEAFF. The CDR3 DNA reads TGTGCCAGCAGCTCCGCGAGGAGCCGAGGTTGGGACACTGAAGCTTTCTTT.

The chain couples TRBV27 to TRBJ1-1; D gene uncertain. The CDR3 covers 18 residues. Germline lookup yields CDR1 MNHEY and CDR2 SMNVEV (reference sequence). V lost 2 bases and J 4 bases, leaving 23 bases between the germline ends. The CDR3: CASSLTFPQSSSGTEAFF. The CDR3 nucleotides read TGTGCCAGCAGTTTAACGTTCCCCCAATCTTCCAGCGGCACTGAAGCTTTCTTT.

This clone showed up many times. The chain carries TRBV19 and TRBJ1-2, with D possibly being TRBD1 (6 bases). CDR3 length: 15 amino acids. The V gene's germline CDR1 is LNHDA and CDR2 SQIVND (reference sequence). The ends were cut back, 4 bases at V and 6 bases at J, with 18 bases in the middle. The CDR3 DNA is TGTGCCAGTAGTACCCAGGCGGGGGGCCGACATGGCTACACCTTC. Its protein product is CASSTQAGGRHGYTF.

This clone has ten or more counts. This chain connects TRBV30 to TRBJ1-1; 7 bases are shared with TRBD1. This CDR3 comprises 14 residues. CDR1 and CDR2 from the germline V gene are GTSNPN and SVGIG (reference sequence). Trimming cost V 5 bases and J 5 bases; bases outside gene matches: 11. CDR3 sequence reads: CAWGKQGRWTEAFF. CDR3 in DNA: TGTGCCTGGGGAAAACAGGGGAGGTGGACTGAAGCTTTCTTT.

This clone was picked up many times. The genes are TRBV4-1 and TRBJ1-1; TRBD1 agrees at 11 bases. Germline loops: CDR1 MGHRA, CDR2 YSYEKL. CDR3 size: 15 residues. V lost 6 bases to trimming and J lost 4 bases; unmatched junction nucleotides: 7. The CDR3 is CASRQTGTGGTEAFF. As DNA, the CDR3 is TGCGCCAGCAGACAAACCGGGACAGGGGGCACTGAAGCTTTCTTT.

This clone has at least ten counts. J is TRBJ1-1 and V is TRBV19; 7 nucleotides align to TRBD1. The CDR3 is 13 amino acids. V shed 8 bases and J 3 bases; nucleotides not matched to a gene: 6. Germline assignment: CDR1 LNHDA and CDR2 SQIVND (reference sequence). CDR3 loop: CASRTGQYTEAFF. CDR3 bases: TGTGCCAGTCGGACAGGACAATACACTGAAGCTTTCTTT.

This clone has a count of ten or more. The gene calls are TRBV30 and TRBJ2-3, with 9 bases lining up with TRBD2. The CDR3 spans 16 residues. V shed 2 bases and J 2 bases; nucleotides not matched to a gene: 8. CDR1 is GTSNPN and CDR2 is SVGIG in the germline V gene (reference sequence). CDR3 loop: CAWSKGLAGNTDTQYF. CDR3 DNA sequence: TGTGCCTGGAGTAAAGGGCTAGCGGGGAACACAGATACGCAGTATTTT.

In this sample, this clone turned up a few times. J is TRBJ1-6 and V is TRBV28, with 8 bases identical to TRBD1. This CDR3 is built from 14 residues. V shed 4 bases, J shed 11 bases, and the junction held 7 bases outside the gene matches. CDR1 is MDHEN and CDR2 is SYDVKM in the germline V gene. This chain's CDR3 is CASSSPGQATPLHF. CDR3 bases: TGTGCCAGCAGTTCACCGGGACAGGCTACACCCCTCCACTTT.

This clone was observed many times. V usage is TRBV2 and J usage is TRBJ2-1; D gene uncertain. Per germline, CDR1 SNHLY and CDR2 FYNNEI. The CDR3 runs to 13 residues. The V end lost 2 bases, the J end lost 2 bases, and 4 bases lay between the germline ends. CDR3 protein: CASSELTYNEQFF. CDR3 DNA sequence: TGTGCCAGCAGTGAACTTACCTACAATGAGCAGTTCTTC.

This clone was found many times. The rearrangement joins TRBV28 to TRBJ2-7, with 11 nucleotides matching TRBD1. The CDR3 has 15 amino acids. Germline V gene data show CDR1 as MDHEN and CDR2 as SYDVKM. V gave up 6 bases and J gave up 7 bases; unmatched junction bases: 11. Here the CDR3 DNA reads TGTGCCAGCAGAATTTACCCGGACAGGGGGCGAGAGCAGTACTTC. Its protein is CASRIYPDRGREQYF.

This clone was seen many times. This chain connects TRBV7-2 to TRBJ1-1, with D tentatively TRBD1 (5 bases). Trimming cost V 3 bases and J 4 bases, with 6 bases left between them. The length of the CDR3 is 12 residues. Germline loops: CDR1 SGHTA, CDR2 FQGNSA. The CDR3 DNA reads TGTGCCAGCAGCTTTGGGGCCACTGAAGCTTTCTTT. Amino acids: CASSFGATEAFF. Full variable domain (rest looked up from reference TRBV7-2 and TRBJ1-1): GAGVSQSPSNKVTEKGKDVELRCDPISGHTALYWYRQSLGQGLEFLIYFQGNSAPDKSGLPSDRFSAERTGGSVSTLTIQRTQQEDSAVYLCASSFGATEAFFGQGTRLTVV.

Ten or more counts support this clone. V and J are TRBV10-3 and TRBJ1-3, with D possibly being TRBD1 (5 bases). The length of the CDR3 is 16 residues. V was clipped by 0 bases and J by 2 bases, with 11 bases between them. CDR1 and CDR2 (germline): ENHRY, SYGVKD. The CDR3 bases are TGTGCCATCAGTGAGTCGGGCGCCAGGGCTGGAAACACCATATATTTT. Translating it yields CAISESGARAGNTIYF.

This clone appeared many times. This chain uses TRBV27 with TRBJ1-1, with 8 bases fitting TRBD1. This CDR3 is built from 14 residues. Germline V gene sequence: CDR1 MNHEY, CDR2 SMNVEV (reference sequence). V was pared by 5 bases and J by 0 bases, with 2 bases of the junction left unmatched. CDR3 nucleotides: TGTGCCAGCAGTATGACAGGGGTGAACACTGAAGCTTTCTTT. Translated, it gives CASSMTGVNTEAFF.

This clone was detected many times. The CDR3 sequence: CASRRTGGPVGTEAFF. The CDR3 DNA follows: TGTGCCAGTAGGAGAACAGGGGGCCCGGTGGGAACTGAAGCTTTCTTT. The chain links TRBV27 to TRBJ1-1, with 9 bases lining up with TRBD1. Losses at the gene ends were 9 bases for V and 5 bases for J; bases not matched to a gene: 16. Germline CDR1 reads MNHEY; CDR2 reads SMNVEV (reference sequence). The CDR3 has 16 residues.

This clone was seen at least ten times. V usage is TRBV29-1 and J usage is TRBJ1-5; unclear D gene. The germline CDR1 and CDR2 sequences are SQVTM and ANQGSEA. V was cut by 5 bases and J by 0 bases, with 11 bases left in between. The CDR3 has 14 residues. The CDR3 spells CSVTSGSSNQPQHF. Written as DNA, the CDR3 is TGCAGCGTTACCTCCGGGAGTAGCAATCAGCCCCAGCATTTT.

There are many counts of this clone. The gene calls are TRBV10-3 and TRBJ1-5, with D unclear. From germline, CDR1 is ENHRY and CDR2 SYGVKD. This CDR3 spans 12 amino acids. Trimming stripped 8 bases from V and 3 bases from J, with 8 bases between. The CDR3 is CAIGGPNQPQHF. The DNA of the CDR3 is TGTGCCATCGGAGGGCCCAATCAGCCCCAGCATTTT.

In this sample, this clone turned up many times. The rearrangement joins TRBV27 to TRBJ1-2, with D perhaps matching TRBD1 (6 bases). Germline CDR1 is MNHEY and CDR2 is SMNVEV (reference sequence). The CDR3 spans 16 residues. The V and J ends lost 5 bases and 1 base respectively, with 17 bases between them. CDR3 nucleotides: TGTGCCAGCAGTCCGAAGGGGGGGCTGTTTAACTATGGCTACACCTTC. This codes for CASSPKGGLFNYGYTF.

This clone was counted many times. The V call is TRBV6-5, the J call TRBJ1-6; D remains unclear. The V end was cut by 0 bases, the J end by 7 bases, with 4 bases between. Germline V gene data show CDR1 as MNHEY and CDR2 as SVGAGI. The CDR3 contains 13 residues. CDR3 coding DNA: TGTGCCAGCAGTTACTCGGGCAATTCACCCCTCCACTTT. Its protein product is CASSYSGNSPLHF.

This clone was found many times. The V gene is TRBV4-3, the J gene TRBJ1-2; D is possibly TRBD1 (6 bases). The CDR3 is made up of 15 amino acids. Trimming shortened V by 0 bases and J by 6 bases, and 14 bases separated the two germline ends. Germline CDR1 and CDR2: LGHNA and YSLEER. CDR3 sequence reads: CASSQDFGGGDGYTF. The DNA of the CDR3 is TGCGCCAGCAGCCAAGATTTCGGAGGGGGGGATGGCTACACCTTC.